This passage covers 16 T cell receptor beta chains from one sample sequenced in a study of blood T cell repertoires in COVID-19. TCRdb keeps only in-frame clones here, not all; method: immunoSEQ multiplex PCR. Here the sample spans some 200,000 clones, around 82% being singletons. The sequenced sample was peripheral blood. Source of these receptors: a woman older than 75 with acute or convalescent COVID-19.

The chain has TRBV19 and TRBJ1-3; D is ambiguous. The CDR3 extends over 15 amino acids. The germline V gene has CDR1 LNHDA and CDR2 SQIVND (reference sequence). The ends were cut back, 10 bases at V and 2 bases at J, with 18 bases in the middle. DNA for the CDR3: TGTGCCACCAACGGAGGGAGGGATACTGGAAACACCATATATTTT. Translation: CATNGGRDTGNTIYF.

This chain joins TRBV7-6 and TRBJ2-7; D perhaps matches TRBD2 (8 bases). Trimming shortened V by 4 bases and J by 0 bases, and 16 bases separated the two germline ends. This CDR3 comprises 16 residues. Germline V lookup: CDR1 SGHVS, CDR2 FNYEAQ. DNA for the CDR3: TGTGCCAGCAGCTCGGGAGGGGGCGCCACCTCCTACGAGCAGTACTTC. Its protein is CASSSGGGATSYEQYF.

This clone was recorded only once. The chain is built from TRBV7-9 and TRBJ2-3; D possibly corresponds to TRBD2 (6 bases). V shed 5 bases and J shed 4 bases, with 10 bases lying between them. The germline gives CDR1 SEHNR, CDR2 FQNEAQ (reference sequence). This CDR3 is 13 amino acids long. The CDR3 spells CASSPLAPDTQYF. In DNA form, the CDR3 reads TGTGCCAGCAGCCCTCTAGCGCCAGATACGCAGTATTTT.

The chain employs TRBV12-3 or TRBV12-4 and TRBJ1-4; no clear D gene. Between the trimmed V and J ends, which lost 6 bases and 9 bases, there was a span of 8 bases. The CDR3 runs 11 residues. This chain's CDR3 is CASSPQKKLFF. CDR3 nucleotides: TGTGCCAGCAGCCCTCAGAAAAAACTGTTTTTT.

This chain links TRBV5-6 with TRBJ2-6; 7 bases are shared with TRBD1. The germline gives CDR1 SGHDT, CDR2 YYEEEE. Trimming removed 0 bases from V and 3 bases from J; junction bases left unmatched: 3. This CDR3 region has 16 residues. CDR3 bases: TGTGCCAGCAGCTTGGTTACAGGGGATGGGGCCAACGTCCTGACTTTC. It is translated as CASSLVTGDGANVLTF.

DNA for the CDR3: TGTGCCAGCAGTGATGGACAGGGGAGGACCGGGGAGCTGTTTTTT. This sequence encodes CASSDGQGRTGELFF. The chain couples TRBV2 to TRBJ2-2, with 9 bases aligning to TRBD1. Germline CDR1 reads SNHLY; CDR2 reads FYNNEI. Germline trimming cut 3 bases from V and 5 bases from J; bases unmatched to any gene: 4. CDR3 size: 15 residues.

The chain joins TRBV30 to TRBJ2-3; tentative D call: TRBD2 (6 bases). V lost 7 bases to trimming and J lost 5 bases, with 16 bases between them. Looked up from germline, CDR1 is GTSNPN and CDR2 is SVGIG (reference sequence). This CDR3 spans 13 amino acids. The CDR3 sequence: CAFPPGGGDTQYF. The CDR3 DNA reads TGTGCCTTCCCCCCCGGGGGTGGAGATACGCAGTATTTT.

The genes are TRBV6-4 and TRBJ1-6; D unresolved. The CDR3 totals 14 residues. The V end lost 4 bases, the J end lost 9 bases, and 13 bases lay between the germline ends. Germline CDR1 MRHNA, CDR2 SNTAGT. The CDR3: CASSAEGLGSPLHF. The CDR3, as DNA: TGTGCCAGCAGTGCGGAGGGCCTAGGTTCACCCCTCCACTTT.

V is TRBV7-2 and J is TRBJ1-2; D gene unclear. Deletions cut 1 base from V and 2 bases from J, with 11 bases between. The CDR3 extends over 15 amino acids. Germline CDR1 is SGHTA and CDR2 is FQGNSA. The CDR3 DNA is TGTGCCAGCAGCTTAGAGGCGCAGGTAAACTATGGCTACACCTTC. Encoded protein: CASSLEAQVNYGYTF.

The V gene is TRBV2, the J gene TRBJ1-2, with 10 bases fitting TRBD1. V lost 9 bases and J lost 2; bases outside the gene matches: 9. CDR1 and CDR2 (germline): SNHLY, FYNNEI. This CDR3 contains 15 residues. As DNA, the CDR3 is TGTGCCAGAACCGAGACAGGGGGCAAGAACTATGGCTACACCTTC. Its translation is CARTETGGKNYGYTF. Drawing the rest from reference TRBV2 and TRBJ1-2, the complete variable domain is EPEVTQTPSHQVTQMGQEVILRCVPISNHLYFYWYRQILGQKVEFLVSFYNNEISEKSEIFDDQFSVERPDGSNFTLKIRSTKLEDSAMYFCARTETGGKNYGYTFGSGTRLTVV.

The chain uses TRBV7-9 and TRBJ1-6, with no clear D. This CDR3 spans 15 amino acids. Germline-derived CDR1 and CDR2 are SEHNR and FQNEAQ (reference sequence). Between the trimmed V and J ends, which lost 5 bases and 0 bases, there was a span of 8 bases. The CDR3 DNA reads as TGTGCCAGCAGCCCTCCGAGCTCCTATAATTCACCCCTCCACTTT. Residues: CASSPPSSYNSPLHF.

The chain uses TRBV6-5 and TRBJ2-2; 7 positions match TRBD2. Germline trimming cut 10 bases from V and 1 base from J; bases unmatched to any gene: 9. Germline V gene lookup returns CDR1 MNHEY and CDR2 SVGAGI. The CDR3 runs to 15 residues. The CDR3 loop reads CATRRGGRNTGELFF. Here the CDR3 DNA reads TGTGCCACCAGGCGGGGAGGGCGGAACACCGGGGAGCTGTTTTTT.

A few counts support this clone. The chain uses TRBV19 and TRBJ2-5; 10 nucleotides match TRBD2. Germline CDR1 and CDR2: LNHDA and SQIVND (reference sequence). J lost 4 bases, V lost 5 bases, and 10 bases had no gene match. The CDR3 contains 16 residues. The CDR3 spells CASSLGLAAPGETQYF. CDR3 sequence (DNA): TGTGCCAGTAGTTTAGGACTAGCGGCACCTGGAGAGACCCAGTACTTC.

This chain links TRBV19 with TRBJ1-1; 8 nucleotides agree with TRBD1. In germline, CDR1 is LNHDA, CDR2 SQIVND (reference sequence). The CDR3 is made up of 14 amino acids. Trimming removed 2 bases from V and 7 bases from J; junction bases left unmatched: 6. In DNA form, the CDR3 reads TGTGCCAGTAGTATACAGGGGGCAGGAGGTGAAGCTTTCTTT. Its translation is CASSIQGAGGEAFF.

This chain joins TRBV15 and TRBJ2-3; 8 nucleotides line up with TRBD1. In germline, CDR1 is LNHNV, CDR2 YYDKDF (reference sequence). The CDR3 runs 14 residues. The junction had 5 bases not matched to a gene; V was cut back by 5 bases and J by 4 bases. CDR3 sequence reads: CATSPDRGPDTQYF. In nucleotides, the CDR3 is TGTGCCACCAGCCCCGACAGGGGTCCAGATACGCAGTATTTT.

The chain carries TRBV4-2 and TRBJ2-3; 10 bases align to TRBD2. The CDR3 extends over 15 amino acids. V was clipped by 4 bases and J by 6 bases; unmatched bases: 7. Germline V gene lookup returns CDR1 LGHNA and CDR2 YNFKEQ. CDR3 DNA sequence: TGTGCCAGCAGCCCAGCGGGAGGGTTACGCGATACGCAGTATTTT. It codes for CASSPAGGLRDTQYF.